One T cell receptor beta chain is described in this entry. It lacks a known antigen. The input lacks base qualities; no much larger clone sits a single base away. This sample was taken from a study of naive and memory T cell subsets (dated by TCRdb to 2016 to 2017). Context from the whole study: The study applied an open-source, UMI-based TCR alpha and beta sequencing pipeline to sorted naive and memory peripheral blood T cell subsets. RNA was DNase-treated and reverse transcribed with TCR constant-region primers, mostly using SuperScript III. Complete agreement was observed between the functional CMV T cell responses and the IgG serology results. Paper-wide results and their limitations: A few larger clonotypes were present in naive repertoires, especially CD8 naive repertoires, and these clonotypes were possibly memory cells re-expressing CD45RA. A clonotype was defined as a single alpha or beta chain sequence rather than as a paired alpha/beta receptor. The repertoire findings for the naive and memory subsets could not be validated, as no ground truth was available. Gini index rose and Shannon and inverse Simpson diversity fell from naive through CM, EM and EMRA in both CD4 and CD8 cells. RNA-based TCR counts may be influenced by expression changes linked to T cell activation and differentiation. Following error correction, more than 90% of naive TCR sequences occurred only once, which made naive abundance distributions much steeper than those of memory subsets. TCR abundance followed a power law with an exponent that was different for naive and memory subsets but consistent across the three individuals.

Library creation used UMI-ligation and nested PCR. The beta constant-region primer consisted of an equimolar mixture of two oligonucleotides that together covered TRBC1 and TRBC2. The ligated cDNA went through four rounds of PCR with nested alpha and beta constant-region primers together with the SP2 primer. A single-stranded oligonucleotide bearing the SP2 primer plus a 12-nucleotide UMI was ligated onto the 3' end of the cDNA by T4 RNA ligase 1. The ligation reaction was incubated at 16°C for about 20-24 hours. To avoid over-amplification, PCR2 was usually performed as a SYBR Green qPCR and halted once a predetermined threshold was reached. Apart from the first purification, every purification step used Agencourt AMPure XP magnetic beads. Libraries were quantified by Qubit and checked on a TapeStation, where a main peak was expected near 650 bp. Pooled libraries were sequenced on an Illumina MiSeq with v2 2x251 paired-end kits, typically giving roughly 0.9-2.1 million reads per sample. Each sample's library went into the pool at about 4.1 nM, and roughly 4.5-7.5% PhiX was added to help with cluster recognition. In the source study's methods: Using tag matching that tolerated one base-pair mismatch, Decombinator assigned V and J genes to FASTQ reads that had been processed by Demultiplexor. Collapsinator used UMIs to correct both sequencing errors and frequency errors arising from PCR heterogeneity. CDR3Translator translated TCRs and extracted CDR3s from the conserved cysteine to the FGXG phenylalanine, flagging non-productive sequences. Gini, Shannon entropy and inverse Simpson indices were computed after subsampling the repertoires to the same number of UMI-defined TCRs. Within the linear range, a power law was fitted by maximum likelihood to the distributions of clonotype abundance. For one naive CD8 sample, the pipeline and MIGEC produced similar UMI counts, unique TCR numbers and clonal distributions. In one analysis, naive TCRs also found in any memory subset of the same donor were removed from the naive repertoire. The repertoires were searched for 6,000 to 9,500 CMV-associated CDR3 sequences that had been compiled from VDJdb and a published dataset. The public reads were run again by TCRdb, first through fastp at Q25 and then through MiXCR, and only productive beta chains were kept. One record per CDR3 amino acid sequence lists the most common genes and DNA. The V and J calls reflect TCRdb's pipeline rather than the authors' work. The sample records 150,000 or so distinct CDR3 sequences, 22% of which are singletons. The ten most abundant clones make up less than 0.13% of the sample.

Including cysteine and phenylalanine, the CDR3 has 16 amino acids. The DNA shown is the 48-base CDR3, in frame from base 1. V and J lose 2 bases and 8 bases, and a span of 21 bases separates them. The germline V gene (reference sequence) specifies DFQATT as CDR1 and SNEGSKA as CDR2. TCR alpha and beta chain libraries were amplified separately from the second PCR step onward. Donor CMV status was determined by IFNgamma production from CD4+ T cells after overnight stimulation of fresh PBMCs with CMV viral lysate. CD4 T cells were positively selected with Miltenyi beads, followed by positive selection of CD8 T cells from the CD4-negative fraction. After staining for CD3, CD4, CD8, CD45RA, CD27 and a live/dead dye, cells were sorted on a BD Aria II into four subsets based on CD45RA and CD27. A few healthy volunteers provided blood, and each donor's sample was split into CD4 and CD8 T cells and then further divided into four differentiation subsets. About 0.11 L of peripheral blood was drawn per donor, and PBMC were isolated by Ficoll-Paque PLUS density-gradient centrifugation. Sorted cells were lysed in RLT buffer, after which RNA was extracted using a Qiagen RNeasy kit and stored at -80 degrees C.

This receptor was identified in a human donor in good health. The chain uses TRBV20-1 and TRBJ1-4; D gene: possibly TRBD1, on 5 matching bases. The sample was naive CD4+ T cells from blood. The cell subset or site label here, explained by the study, means: naive T cells, CD45RA high CD27+. The nucleotide sequence is given as TGCAGTGCTAGAACGGGGGAGGGACGACTTGACGAAAAACTGTTTTTT. It specifies CSARTGEGRLDEKLFF.